This TCR beta chain appears in the sequencing data of a study of somatic mutations in cytotoxic T cells in rheumatoid arthritis. Details on this clone: No antigen is known for it.

Notes on the study in general: Levels of CD8+ T-cell clonality in rheumatoid arthritis patients were statistically indistinguishable from those seen in age-matched healthy controls, with no significant difference. Per patient, the largest CD8+ clone was found to exceed 20% of CD8+ cells in about an eighth of the roughly 60 cases. The antigen targets of the expanded CD8+ clones lacked identification.

Germline CDR1 is GTSNPN and CDR2 is SVGIG (reference sequence). This CDR3 has 15 residues. Trimming left V 5 bases short and J 1 base short, with 17 bases between. The assay was immunoSEQ multiplex PCR, and TCRdb's table has in-frame clones only and misses some. Of 15,000 or so clones listed, 82% are singletons. The sequenced sample was CD8+ T cells sorted from blood. The V and J genes are TRBV30 and TRBJ1-2; tentatively, D is TRBD1 (6 bases). The sequence derives from a woman aged 45-59 years with rheumatoid arthritis. Here the CDR3 reads CAWGREGEINYGYTF. CDR3 in DNA: TGTGCCTGGGGCCGGGAGGGGGAGATTAACTATGGCTACACCTTC.